Listed below are T cell receptor beta chains from one sample, sequenced in a study of blood T cell repertoires in COVID-19. TCRdb keeps only in-frame clones here, not all; method: immunoSEQ multiplex PCR. The data show 90,000 to 120,000 clones, 90% to 95% seen once. Source material: peripheral blood. All receptors come from a young woman with acute or convalescent COVID-19. The CDR3 runs from the conserved cysteine through the conserved F or W. The D gene is left open where the match is weak. Only part of the rows carry a size: once, few, many, or a class if the clone is expanded.

V,size,D,J,DNA,CDR3
TRBV6-1,NA,TRBD1,TRBJ2-7,TGTGCCAGCAGTGAAGCGACAGGGACCTACGAGCAGTACTTC,CASSEATGTYEQYF
TRBV11-2,NA,TRBD2,TRBJ2-5,TGTGCCAGCACCACCCTAGCGGGGGGGCGGAGTAAGACCCAGTACTTC,CASTTLAGGRSKTQYF
TRBV7-2,NA,NA,TRBJ2-2,TGTGCCAGCAGCTTAGAGTCAGCCGGGGAGTTGTTTTTT,CASSLESAGELFF
TRBV28,NA,NA,TRBJ1-6,TGTGCCAGCAGTTTCTGGGGGGTTCATAATTCACCCCTCCACTTT,CASSFWGVHNSPLHF
TRBV4-3,NA,NA,TRBJ1-4,TGCGCCAGCAGCCAAGTCTCCAACATGCCCACTGAAAAACTGTTTTTT,CASSQVSNMPTEKLFF
TRBV24-1,NA,TRBD2,TRBJ2-3,TGTGCCACCAGTGACCCCCGACTAGCGGGGACTGATACGCAGTATTTT,CATSDPRLAGTDTQYF
TRBV29-1,NA,TRBD1,TRBJ1-5,TGCAGCGCGATACAGGGGATCAATCAGCCCCAGCATTTT,CSAIQGINQPQHF
TRBV4-3,once,NA,TRBJ2-3,TGCGCCAGCAGCCAAGACGCTGCCTCGGGGGGCCCCACAGATACGCAGTATTTT,CASSQDAASGGPTDTQYF
TRBV2,NA,TRBD1,TRBJ1-4,TGTGCCAGCAGTTCCGGGACAGGGAGTGTCCTTGAAAAACTGTTTTTT,CASSSGTGSVLEKLFF
TRBV9,once,TRBD2,TRBJ2-1,TGTGCCAGCAGCACACATAGCGGGAGGGCGTCCTACAATGAGCAGTTCTTC,CASSTHSGRASYNEQFF
TRBV19,once,NA,TRBJ1-5,TGTGCCAGTAGGGGCACAGGGAACAATCAGCCCCAGCATTTT,CASRGTGNNQPQHF
TRBV3-1/TRBV3-2,NA,TRBD2,TRBJ2-5,TGTGCCAGCAGCCAAGAGTTCGGACTAGCGGGGGGGCGGTGGGAGACCCAGTACTTC,CASSQEFGLAGGRWETQYF
TRBV23-1,NA,TRBD1,TRBJ1-5,TGCGCCAGCAGTCAATACCCCAACAGGGGAGGTCAGCCCCAGCATTTT,CASSQYPNRGGQPQHF
TRBV12-5,NA,TRBD1,TRBJ2-3,TGTGCTAGTGGTTGGGGACAGAACACAGATACGCAGTATTTT,CASGWGQNTDTQYF
TRBV5-1,NA,TRBD1,TRBJ1-4,TGCGCCAGCAGCTTGGGACAGGGGGGCATATATAATGAAAAACTGTTTTTT,CASSLGQGGIYNEKLFF
TRBV24-1,NA,TRBD1,TRBJ1-1,TGTGCCACCAGTGACAGGGGGGACACTGAAGCTTTCTTT,CATSDRGDTEAFF
TRBV6-5,NA,TRBD1,TRBJ1-6,TGTGCCAGCACCGGGACAGGGGCTCAGCCCCTCCACTTT,CASTGTGAQPLHF
TRBV5-4,NA,TRBD1,TRBJ1-2,TGTGCCAGCAGCTACACAGGGGTAAATGGCTACACCTTC,CASSYTGVNGYTF
TRBV5-4,NA,TRBD1,TRBJ1-1,TGTGCCAGCAGGGATGTACAGGGGGACACTGAAGCTTTCTTT,CASRDVQGDTEAFF
TRBV7-6,NA,NA,TRBJ2-3,TGTGCCAGCAGCTTAGACAGCGGTCTCAACCTTGAGGGGCAGTATTTT,CASSLDSGLNLEGQYF
TRBV5-6,NA,NA,TRBJ1-1,TGTGCCAGCAGCTTGCTTGGGGAACAGGACACTGAAGCTTTCTTT,CASSLLGEQDTEAFF
TRBV4-3,NA,TRBD1,TRBJ1-1,TGCGCCAGCAGCCAAGATTACAGGGGGGACACTGAAGCTTTCTTT,CASSQDYRGDTEAFF
TRBV7-3,NA,NA,TRBJ2-2,TGTGCCAGCAGCTTCGGTAGCGGGGAGCTGTTTTTT,CASSFGSGELFF
TRBV4-3,NA,NA,TRBJ2-7,TGCGCCAGCAGCCAAGATTCCGGGTACGAGCAGTACTTC,CASSQDSGYEQYF
TRBV29-1,NA,TRBD2,TRBJ2-7,TGCAGCGTCAAAGGACTAGCGGGAGGGCCCTACGAGCAGTACTTC,CSVKGLAGGPYEQYF
TRBV6-5,NA,NA,TRBJ2-2,TGTGCCAGCACCCTACCCGGGGAGCTGTTTTTT,CASTLPGELFF
TRBV7-9,NA,TRBD1,TRBJ2-3,TGTGCCAGCAGCATCCCGGACAGGGGAAATACGCAGTATTTT,CASSIPDRGNTQYF
TRBV7-2,NA,NA,TRBJ1-1,TGTGCCAGCAGCTTAGTCGGGGATTCGAACACTGAAGCTTTCTTT,CASSLVGDSNTEAFF
TRBV6-5,few,NA,TRBJ1-5,TGTGCCAGCAGTTACAGGGCAGGGGTAGGCCCCCAGCATTTT,CASSYRAGVGPQHF
TRBV7-6,NA,NA,TRBJ2-1,TGTGCCAGCAGCTTAGTGTTTTCGCTGGAGAGCTCCTACAATGAGCAGTTCTTC,CASSLVFSLESSYNEQFF
TRBV30,NA,TRBD1,TRBJ2-2,TGTGCCTGGAGGGCTTGGGACAGGGTTATGAACACCGGGGAGCTGTTTTTT,CAWRAWDRVMNTGELFF
TRBV7-9,NA,TRBD2,TRBJ2-7,TGTGCCAGCAGCTTAAACTTTCGGCTAGCGGGAGGTTCTTCCTACGAGCAGTACTTC,CASSLNFRLAGGSSYEQYF
TRBV7-9,NA,NA,TRBJ2-3,TGTGCCAGCAGCAACCGGACAGTAACAGATACGCAGTATTTT,CASSNRTVTDTQYF
TRBV7-2,NA,NA,TRBJ2-7,TGTGCCAGCAGCTTAGTGTCAGGAATCGAGCAGTACTTC,CASSLVSGIEQYF
TRBV5-1,NA,TRBD1,TRBJ1-1,TGCGCCAGCAGCATAACAGGGGGCAACACTGAAGCTTTCTTT,CASSITGGNTEAFF
TRBV6-6,NA,TRBD1,TRBJ2-1,TGTGCCAGCACCGGAAGGACAGGGCATGAGCAGTTCTTC,CASTGRTGHEQFF
TRBV7-9,NA,TRBD1,TRBJ1-3,TGTGCCAGCAGCTACGTACAGGGGAGTTCTGGAAACACCATATATTTT,CASSYVQGSSGNTIYF
TRBV5-6,NA,NA,TRBJ2-5,TGTGCCAGCAGCTTGCGGGTCCGGGACCAAGAGACCCAGTACTTC,CASSLRVRDQETQYF
TRBV5-1,NA,NA,TRBJ1-1,TGCGCCAGCAGTTCTACTATCGAAGCTTTCTTT,CASSSTIEAFF
TRBV2,NA,NA,TRBJ2-3,TGTGCCAGCAGTCTCTTCCGACAGCTAACTAGCACAGATACGCAGTATTTT,CASSLFRQLTSTDTQYF
TRBV28,NA,NA,TRBJ1-1,TGTGCCAGCAGCGTGAACACTGAAGCTTTCTTT,CASSVNTEAFF
TRBV15,NA,NA,TRBJ1-1,TGTGCCACCAGTAGACAGGAAGATGAAGCTTTCTTT,CATSRQEDEAFF
TRBV7-2,NA,NA,TRBJ1-1,TGTGCCAGCACCGGCACAGGGTTCAACACTGAAGCTTTCTTT,CASTGTGFNTEAFF